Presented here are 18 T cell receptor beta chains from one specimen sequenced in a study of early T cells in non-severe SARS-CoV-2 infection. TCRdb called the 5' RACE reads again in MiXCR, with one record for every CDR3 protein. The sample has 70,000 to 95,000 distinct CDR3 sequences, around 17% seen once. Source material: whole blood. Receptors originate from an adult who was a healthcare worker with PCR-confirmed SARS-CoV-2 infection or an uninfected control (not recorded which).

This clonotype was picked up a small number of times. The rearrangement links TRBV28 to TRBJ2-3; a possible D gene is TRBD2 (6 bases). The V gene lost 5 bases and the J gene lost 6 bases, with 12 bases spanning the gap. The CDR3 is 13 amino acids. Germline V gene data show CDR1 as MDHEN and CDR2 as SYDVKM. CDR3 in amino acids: CASSPGLPDTQYF. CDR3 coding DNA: TGTGCCAGCAGTCCGGGACTGCCTGATACGCAGTATTTT.

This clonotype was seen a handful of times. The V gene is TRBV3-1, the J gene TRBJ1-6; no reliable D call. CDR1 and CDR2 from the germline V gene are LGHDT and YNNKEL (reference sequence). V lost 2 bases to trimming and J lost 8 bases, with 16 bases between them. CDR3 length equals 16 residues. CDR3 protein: CASSQSPDRSYSPLHF. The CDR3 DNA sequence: TGTGCCAGCAGCCAATCACCGGACCGAAGTTATTCACCCCTCCACTTT.

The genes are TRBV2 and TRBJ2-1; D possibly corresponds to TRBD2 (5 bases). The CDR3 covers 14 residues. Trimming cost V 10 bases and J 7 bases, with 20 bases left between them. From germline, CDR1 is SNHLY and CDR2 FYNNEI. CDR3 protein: CATPGIPRDNEQFF. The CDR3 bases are TGTGCCACCCCGGGGATCCCCCGGGATAATGAGCAGTTCTTC.

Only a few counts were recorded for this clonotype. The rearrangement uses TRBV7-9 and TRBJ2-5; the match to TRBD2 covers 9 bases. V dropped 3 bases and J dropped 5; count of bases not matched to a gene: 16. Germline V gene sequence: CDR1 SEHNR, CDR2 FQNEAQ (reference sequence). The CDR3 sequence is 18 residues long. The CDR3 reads CASSFPITGTSLIETQYF. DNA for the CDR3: TGTGCCAGCAGCTTCCCGATTACCGGGACTAGCTTGATTGAGACCCAGTACTTC.

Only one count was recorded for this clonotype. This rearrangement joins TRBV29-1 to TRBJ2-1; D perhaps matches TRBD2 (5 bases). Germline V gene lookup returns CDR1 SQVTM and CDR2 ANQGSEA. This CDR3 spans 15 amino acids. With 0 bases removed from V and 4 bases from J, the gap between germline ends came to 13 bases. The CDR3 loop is CSVEDRRPTYNEQFF. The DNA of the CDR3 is TGCAGCGTTGAAGATCGGAGGCCAACTTACAATGAGCAGTTCTTC.

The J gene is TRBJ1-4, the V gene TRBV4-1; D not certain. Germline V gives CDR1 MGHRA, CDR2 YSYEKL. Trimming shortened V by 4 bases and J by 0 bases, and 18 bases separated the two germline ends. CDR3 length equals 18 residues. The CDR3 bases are TGCGCCAGCAGCCTGGACGTACCTGAGGCTGCAACTAATGAAAAACTGTTTTTT. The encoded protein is CASSLDVPEAATNEKLFF.

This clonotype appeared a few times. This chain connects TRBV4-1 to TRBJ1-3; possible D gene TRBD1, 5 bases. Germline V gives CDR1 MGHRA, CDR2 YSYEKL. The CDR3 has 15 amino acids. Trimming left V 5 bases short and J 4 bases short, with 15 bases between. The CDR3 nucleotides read TGCGCCAGCAGCGCCCAACAGGATCTCGGAAACACCATATATTTT. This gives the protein CASSAQQDLGNTIYF.

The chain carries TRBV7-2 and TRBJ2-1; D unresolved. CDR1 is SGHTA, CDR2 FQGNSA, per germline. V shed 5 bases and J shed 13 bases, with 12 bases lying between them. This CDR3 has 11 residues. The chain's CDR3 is CASSLVAGQFF. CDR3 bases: TGTGCCAGCAGCCTCGTGGCAGGTCAGTTCTTC.

The CDR3 sequence is CASSLTSGSTGELFF. The CDR3 nucleotides are TGTGCCAGCAGTTTAACGTCAGGAAGCACCGGGGAGCTGTTTTTT. V gene TRBV12-3 or TRBV12-4 combines with J gene TRBJ2-2; the D is unclear. This CDR3 comprises 15 residues. Deletions cut 2 bases from V and 4 bases from J, with 11 bases between.

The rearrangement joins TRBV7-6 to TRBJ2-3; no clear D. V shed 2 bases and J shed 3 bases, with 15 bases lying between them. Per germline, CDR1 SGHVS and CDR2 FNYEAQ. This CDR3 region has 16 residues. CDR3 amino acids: CASSLWGRDSTDTQYF. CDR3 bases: TGTGCCAGCAGCTTATGGGGTAGGGATTCAACAGATACGCAGTATTTT.

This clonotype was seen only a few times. The CDR3 DNA reads TGCAGTGCTACCGGGACAGATAACACCGGGGAGCTGTTTTTT. Residues: CSATGTDNTGELFF. The V call is TRBV20-1, the J call TRBJ2-2, with 7 bases matching TRBD1. The V and J ends lost 4 bases and 2 bases, in that order; junction bases with no gene match: 4. The germline V gene encodes CDR1 DFQATT and CDR2 SNEGSKA (reference sequence). The CDR3 has 14 residues.

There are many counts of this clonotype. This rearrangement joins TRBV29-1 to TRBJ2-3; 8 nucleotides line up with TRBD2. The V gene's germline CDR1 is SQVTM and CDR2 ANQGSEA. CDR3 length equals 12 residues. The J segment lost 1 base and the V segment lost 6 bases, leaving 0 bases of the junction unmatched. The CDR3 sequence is CSVTSGTDTQYF. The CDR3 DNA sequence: TGCAGCGTGACTAGCGGCACAGATACGCAGTATTTT.

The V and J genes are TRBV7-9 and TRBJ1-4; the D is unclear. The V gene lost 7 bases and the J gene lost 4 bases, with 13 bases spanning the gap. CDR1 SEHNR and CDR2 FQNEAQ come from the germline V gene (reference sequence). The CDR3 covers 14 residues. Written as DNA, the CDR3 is TGTGCCAGCAAAGGGAGGGCCCTTAATGAAAAACTGTTTTTT. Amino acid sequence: CASKGRALNEKLFF. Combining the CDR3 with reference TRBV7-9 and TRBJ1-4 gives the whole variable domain DTGVSQNPRHKITKRGQNVTFRCDPISEHNRLYWYRQTLGQGPEFLTYFQNEAQLEKSRLLSDRFSAERPKGSFSTLEIQRTEQGDSAMYLCASKGRALNEKLFFGSGTQLSVL.

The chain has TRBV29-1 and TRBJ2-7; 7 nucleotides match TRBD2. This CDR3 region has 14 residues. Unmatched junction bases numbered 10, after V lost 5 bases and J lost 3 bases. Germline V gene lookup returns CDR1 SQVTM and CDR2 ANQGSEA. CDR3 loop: CSVILGASGYEQYF. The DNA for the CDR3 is TGCAGCGTTATATTAGGGGCTAGCGGCTACGAGCAGTACTTC.

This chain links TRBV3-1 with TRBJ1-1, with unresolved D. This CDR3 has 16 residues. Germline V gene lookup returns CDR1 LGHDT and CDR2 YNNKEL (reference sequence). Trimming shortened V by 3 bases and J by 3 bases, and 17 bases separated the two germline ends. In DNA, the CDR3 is TGTGCCAGCAGCCAGGGTAATTGGGGTTGGGACACTGAAGCTTTCTTT. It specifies CASSQGNWGWDTEAFF.

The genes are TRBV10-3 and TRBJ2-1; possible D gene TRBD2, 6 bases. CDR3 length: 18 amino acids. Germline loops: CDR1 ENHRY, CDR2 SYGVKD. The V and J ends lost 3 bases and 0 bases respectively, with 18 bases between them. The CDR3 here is CAISDTLGGTSSYNEQFF. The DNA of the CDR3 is TGTGCCATCAGTGATACCCTCGGAGGGACGAGCTCCTACAATGAGCAGTTCTTC.

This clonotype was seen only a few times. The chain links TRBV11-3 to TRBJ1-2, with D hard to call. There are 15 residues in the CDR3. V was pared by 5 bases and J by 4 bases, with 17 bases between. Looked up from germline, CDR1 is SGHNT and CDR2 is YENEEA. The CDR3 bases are TGTGCCAGCAGCCCAGATTTGGACGGATCCTATGGCTACACCTTC. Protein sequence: CASSPDLDGSYGYTF.

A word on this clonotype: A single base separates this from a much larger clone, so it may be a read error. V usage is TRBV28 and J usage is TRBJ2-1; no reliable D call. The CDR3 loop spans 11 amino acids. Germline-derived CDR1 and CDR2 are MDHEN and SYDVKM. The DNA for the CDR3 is TGTGCCAGCAGGGCCTACAATGAGCAGCTCTTC. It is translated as CASRAYNEQLF. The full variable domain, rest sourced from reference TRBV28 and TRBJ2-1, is DVKVTQSSRYLVKRTGEKVFLECVQDMDHENMFWYRQDPGLGLRLIYFSYDVKMKEKGDIPEGYSVSREKKERFSLILESASTNQTSMYLCASRAYNEQLFGPGTRLTVL.